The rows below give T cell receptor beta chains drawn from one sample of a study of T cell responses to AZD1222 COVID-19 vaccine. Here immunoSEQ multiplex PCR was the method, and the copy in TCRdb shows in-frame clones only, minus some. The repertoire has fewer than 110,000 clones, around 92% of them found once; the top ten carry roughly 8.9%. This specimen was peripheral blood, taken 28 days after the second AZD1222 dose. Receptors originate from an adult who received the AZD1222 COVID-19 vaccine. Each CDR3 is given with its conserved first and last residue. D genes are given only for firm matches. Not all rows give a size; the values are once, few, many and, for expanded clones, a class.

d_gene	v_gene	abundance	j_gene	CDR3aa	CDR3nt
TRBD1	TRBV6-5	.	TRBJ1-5	CASSRGQGKGQPQHF	TGTGCCAGCAGCCGGGGACAGGGCAAAGGTCAGCCCCAGCATTTT
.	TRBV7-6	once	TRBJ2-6	CARLGGFSRYSGANVLTF	TGTGCCAGGTTGGGGGGCTTTTCCCGGTACTCTGGGGCCAACGTCCTGACTTTC
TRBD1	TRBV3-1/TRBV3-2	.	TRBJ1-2	CASSQGIQGVGGYTF	TGTGCCAGCAGCCAAGGGATACAGGGGGTCGGTGGCTACACCTTC
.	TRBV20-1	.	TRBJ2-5	CSAAPQSQYF	TGCAGTGCCGCCCCTCAGTCCCAGTACTTC
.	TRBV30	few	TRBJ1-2	CACQIMGQTNYGYTF	TGTGCCTGCCAAATCATGGGGCAGACCAACTATGGCTACACCTTC
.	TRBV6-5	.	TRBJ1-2	CASRAGLLYGYTF	TGTGCCAGCAGGGCAGGTCTACTCTATGGCTACACCTTC
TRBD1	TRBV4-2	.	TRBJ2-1	CASSQAGTGVYNEQFF	TGTGCCAGCAGCCAAGCCGGGACAGGGGTTTACAATGAGCAGTTCTTC
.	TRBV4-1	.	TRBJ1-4	CASSQWTVLNEKLFF	TGCGCCAGCAGCCAGTGGACAGTTCTTAATGAAAAACTGTTTTTT
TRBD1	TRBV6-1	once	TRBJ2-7	CASSEAETGGYEQYF	TGTGCCAGCAGTGAAGCGGAGACAGGGGGCTACGAGCAGTACTTC
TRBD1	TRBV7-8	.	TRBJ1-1	CASSLTGQGVAGTEAFF	TGTGCCAGCAGCTTAACAGGACAGGGGGTTGCGGGCACTGAAGCTTTCTTT
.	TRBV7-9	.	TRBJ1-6	CASSSNVLMRNSPLHF	TGTGCCAGCAGCTCAAATGTGCTTATGAGAAATTCACCCCTCCACTTT
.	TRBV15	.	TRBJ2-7	CATSKTRDTSYEQYF	TGTGCCACCAGCAAGACCCGGGACACGTCCTACGAGCAGTACTTC
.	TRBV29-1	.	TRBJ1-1	CSVEQGTNTEAFF	TGCAGCGTTGAACAGGGTACGAACACTGAAGCTTTCTTT
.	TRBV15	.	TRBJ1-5	CATSRGWGNQPQHF	TGTGCCACCAGCAGGGGCTGGGGAAATCAGCCCCAGCATTTT
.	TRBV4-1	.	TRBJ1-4	CASSQVSSVRVGEKLFF	TGCGCCAGCAGCCAAGTATCGTCGGTGAGGGTGGGCGAAAAACTGTTTTTT
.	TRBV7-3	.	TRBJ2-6	CASSASSGANVLTF	TGTGCCAGCAGCGCCAGCTCTGGGGCCAACGTCCTGACTTTC
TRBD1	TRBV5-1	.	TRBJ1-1	CASSPTGINTEAFF	TGCGCCAGCAGCCCGACAGGGATTAACACTGAAGCTTTCTTT
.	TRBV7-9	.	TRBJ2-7	CASSFTSSYEQYF	TGTGCCAGCAGCTTTACGAGCTCCTACGAGCAGTACTTC
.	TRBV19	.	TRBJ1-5	CASSLRGVNIGFNQPQHF	TGTGCCAGTAGTCTCCGGGGGGTTAATATCGGGTTCAATCAGCCCCAGCATTTT
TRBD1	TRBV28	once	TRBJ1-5	CASSPAGTGRSQPQHF	TGTGCCAGCAGCCCCGCGGGGACAGGGAGAAGTCAGCCCCAGCATTTT
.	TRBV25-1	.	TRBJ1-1	CASSETLAGPSYF	TGTGCCAGCAGTGAAACTTTAGCAGGGCCATCTTACTTT
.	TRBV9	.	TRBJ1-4	CASSPRGGAGNEKLFF	TGTGCCAGCAGCCCCCGGGGGGGGGCTGGGAACGAAAAACTGTTTTTT
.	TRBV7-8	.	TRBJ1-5	CASSFPGVQPQHF	TGTGCCAGCAGCTTCCCGGGAGTCCAGCCCCAGCATTTT
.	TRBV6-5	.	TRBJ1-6	CASSYSNRERSPLHF	TGTGCCAGCAGTTACTCGAACAGGGAACGGTCACCCCTCCACTTT
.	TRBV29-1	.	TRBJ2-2	CSVRDQTGELFF	TGCAGCGTCCGCGACCAAACCGGGGAGCTGTTTTTT
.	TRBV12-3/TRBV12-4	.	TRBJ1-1	CASSSGTGPVAFF	TGTGCCAGCAGTTCCGGAACAGGGCCGGTAGCTTTCTTT
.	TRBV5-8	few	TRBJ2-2	CASSPRPGPRELFF	TGTGCCAGCAGCCCCAGACCAGGTCCCAGGGAGCTGTTTTTT
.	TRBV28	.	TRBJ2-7	CASSLRRQPKFYEQYF	TGTGCCAGCAGTTTAAGGCGGCAGCCGAAATTTTACGAGCAGTACTTC
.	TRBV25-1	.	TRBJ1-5	CASSESGSANQPQHF	TGTGCCAGCAGTGAATCAGGGTCGGCCAATCAGCCCCAGCATTTT
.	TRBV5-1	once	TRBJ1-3	CASSPEVGAGGNTIYF	TGCGCCAGCAGCCCGGAGGTGGGGGCCGGGGGAAACACCATATATTTT
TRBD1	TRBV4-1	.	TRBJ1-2	CASSQAPGTGDTF	TGCGCCAGCAGCCAGGCTCCCGGGACAGGGGACACCTTC
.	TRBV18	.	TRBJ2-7	CASSPANSERSYEQYF	TGTGCCAGCTCACCAGCGAACAGCGAGCGCTCCTACGAGCAGTACTTC
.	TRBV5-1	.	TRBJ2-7	CASSLVAELSYEQYF	TGCGCCAGCAGCTTGGTGGCAGAACTTTCCTACGAGCAGTACTTC
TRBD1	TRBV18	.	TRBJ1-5	CASSLGTGGNQPQHF	TGTGCCAGCTCACTGGGGACAGGGGGCAATCAGCCCCAGCATTTT
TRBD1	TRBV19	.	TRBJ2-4	CASSRQGAYIQYF	TGTGCCAGTAGTCGACAGGGGGCTTACATTCAGTACTTC
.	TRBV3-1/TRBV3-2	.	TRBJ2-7	CASSQEPGLSYEQYF	TGTGCCAGCAGCCAAGAACCGGGACTTTCCTACGAGCAGTACTTC
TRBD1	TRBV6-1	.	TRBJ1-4	CASSDPWGQEKLFF	TGTGCCAGCAGTGATCCTTGGGGACAGGAAAAACTGTTTTTT
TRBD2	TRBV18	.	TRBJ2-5	CASSPRAGVQETQYF	TGTGCCAGCTCACCCAGAGCGGGGGTTCAAGAGACCCAGTACTTC
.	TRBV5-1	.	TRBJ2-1	CASSLRDYNEQFF	TGCGCCAGCAGCTTGAGAGACTACAATGAGCAGTTCTTC
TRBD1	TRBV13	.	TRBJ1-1	CASSRDRWGTEAFF	TGTGCCAGCAGTAGGGACAGGTGGGGCACTGAAGCTTTCTTT
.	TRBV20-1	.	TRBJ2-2	CSASSERANTGELFF	TGCAGTGCTAGTTCGGAGCGGGCGAACACCGGGGAGCTGTTTTTT